This record covers a single T cell receptor beta chain. Antigen unknown. cDNA specific to TCR beta was made from 500 ng of total RNA, with a constant-region primer employed for priming. Slightly modified ARM-PCR with three nested multiplex PCR rounds yielded TCR beta libraries. Researchers ran the first two PCR rounds for roughly 11 cycles each with TRBV1-TRBV30 forward primers and a C-beta reverse primer. TCRdb analysed the multiplex PCR reads with MiXCR anew, one entry per CDR3 protein. Of about 320,000 distinct CDR3 sequences in the sample, roughly 60% are singletons; the top ten hold roughly 9%. The data derive from a study of tumor-infiltrating lymphocytes in primary liver carcinoma. Study information: Among the tumors, stages were T1-T3 N0M0 and sizes roughly 4 to 10 cm.

Trimming took 6 bases from V and 1 from J, leaving 16 bases between them. The CDR3 covers 15 residues. Germline V CDR1 and CDR2: SGHTA, FQGNSA. Germline DNA was also extracted, and blood RNA derived from unsorted whole blood. Patients were treatment-naive with chronic HBV infection. Study-wide findings and caveats: Tumor specimens were characterized by a significantly higher top-250-clone fraction than blood (p = 0.039). Overlap in tumor-adjacent and tumor-blood pairs fell below that of tumor region pairs.

The sequencing sample was made of peripheral blood. This sequence joins TRBV7-2 and TRBJ2-7; D uncertain. The origin of this receptor is a middle-aged man with primary liver carcinoma and hepatitis B virus infection. CDR3 amino acids: CASSYISTSSYEQYF. The CDR3 nucleotides are TGTGCCAGCAGTTATATTAGTACCTCTTCCTACGAGCAGTACTTC.